The 21 T cell receptor beta chains in this list originate from one sample, sequenced in a study of T cell repertoires in cytomegalovirus infection (dated by TCRdb to between 2019 and 2020). The listed sequencing device is Illumina HiSeq 1500. The public reads were run again by TCRdb, first through fastp at Q25 and then through MiXCR, and only productive beta chains were kept. For every CDR3 protein sequence, its rows merge into one entry that carries the most common genes and DNA. Present in this sample are about 300,000 distinct CDR3 sequences, more than 20% of which were seen just once. The ten most abundant clones make up around 13% of the sample. The sequencing input was PBMCs. All receptors derive from a human donor in good health (CMV status not recorded). Some clones in this sample may be carry-over from other donors' samples.

In its sample, this clonotype was seen a few times. V usage is TRBV6-6 and J usage is TRBJ1-5; D remains unclear. CDR3 length equals 13 residues. CDR1 and CDR2 (germline): MNHNY, SVGAGI (reference sequence). Trimming removed 7 bases at V and 0 bases at J, with 7 bases between. CDR3 protein: CASTSNSNQPQHF. The CDR3, as DNA: TGTGCCAGCACTTCAAATAGCAATCAGCCCCAGCATTTT.

This chain joins TRBV7-2 and TRBJ2-1; D is uncertain. The CDR3 sequence is 14 residues long. Germline V CDR1 and CDR2: SGHTA, FQGNSA. Trimming took 6 bases from V and 5 from J, leaving 14 bases between them. CDR3 sequence: CASRLGWSNNEQFF. The CDR3 nucleotides read TGTGCCAGCAGGCTGGGTTGGTCAAACAATGAGCAGTTCTTC.

This chain links TRBV7-9 with TRBJ1-6; TRBD1 matches 8 bases. Germline V lookup: CDR1 SEHNR, CDR2 FQNEAQ (reference sequence). The CDR3 extends over 17 amino acids. V was pared by 6 bases and J by 7 bases, with 14 bases of the junction left unmatched. CDR3 loop: CASSTTPSGTGNSPLHF. The CDR3 DNA is TGTGCCAGCAGTACCACCCCTTCCGGGACAGGCAATTCACCCCTCCACTTT.

V and J are TRBV20-1 and TRBJ2-2, with D perhaps TRBD2 (5 bases). The CDR3 length is 14 residues. Germline CDR1 and CDR2: DFQATT and SNEGSKA (reference sequence). Trimming shortened V by 1 base and J by 1 base, and 7 bases separated the two germline ends. The CDR3 DNA reads TGCAGTGCTAGAGCTAGCCTGAACACCGGGGAGCTGTTTTTT. Translating it yields CSARASLNTGELFF.

This clonotype was seen many times. The chain links TRBV10-3 to TRBJ1-1; TRBD1 might be the D (6 bases). Trimming shortened V by 0 bases and J by 2 bases, and 10 bases separated the two germline ends. CDR1 ENHRY and CDR2 SYGVKD come from the germline V gene. The CDR3 runs 15 residues. In nucleotides, the CDR3 is TGTGCCATCAGTGAGTCCCCGGACAGCAACACTGAAGCTTTCTTT. Residues: CAISESPDSNTEAFF.

This clonotype was observed many times. The rearrangement uses TRBV7-2 and TRBJ2-1, with D unclear. The CDR3 contains 14 residues. Trimming left V 0 bases short and J 8 bases short, with 11 bases between. Germline CDR1 is SGHTA and CDR2 is FQGNSA. The CDR3: CASSLAWGRDEQFF. CDR3 bases: TGTGCCAGCAGCTTAGCGTGGGGAAGGGATGAGCAGTTCTTC.

This clonotype appeared a few times. This sequence joins TRBV6-6 and TRBJ1-6, with D possibly matching TRBD1 (6 bases). Trimming stripped 7 bases from V and 12 bases from J, with 16 bases between. The CDR3 has 13 amino acids. Germline CDR1 reads MNHNY; CDR2 reads SVGAGI (reference sequence). As DNA, the CDR3 is TGTGCCAGCAACCTCGACAGGAGCTTACCCCTCCACTTT. This codes for CASNLDRSLPLHF.

This clonotype was counted ten times or more. This rearrangement joins TRBV11-3 to TRBJ1-1, with TRBD1 matching over 9 bases. The CDR3 runs 15 residues. Germline V gene sequence: CDR1 SGHNT, CDR2 YENEEA. V shed 3 bases and J 7 bases; nucleotides not matched to a gene: 9. The CDR3 DNA reads TGTGCCAGCAGCTTCGAAGGGACAGGGCTGAATGAAGCTTTCTTT. It specifies CASSFEGTGLNEAFF. Supplemented by reference TRBV11-3 and TRBJ1-1, the full variable domain reads EAGVVQSPRYKIIEKKQPVAFWCNPISGHNTLYWYLQNLGQGPELLIRYENEEAVDDSQLPKDRFSAERLKGVDSTLKIQPAELGDSAVYLCASSFEGTGLNEAFFGQGTRLTVV.

This chain links TRBV5-1 with TRBJ1-1; possible D gene TRBD1, 6 bases. This CDR3 is 16 amino acids long. The V end lost 0 bases, the J end lost 3 bases, and 15 bases lay between the germline ends. Germline CDR1 SGHRS, CDR2 YFSETQ. CDR3 DNA: TGCGCCAGCAGCTTGGGTTCAGGGGTCGTTGACACTGAAGCTTTCTTT. Amino acid sequence: CASSLGSGVVDTEAFF. Using reference TRBV5-1 and TRBJ1-1 for the parts outside the CDR3, the full variable domain is KAGVTQTPRYLIKTRGQQVTLSCSPISGHRSVSWYQQTPGQGLQFLFEYFSETQRNKGNFPGRFSGRQFSNSRSEMNVSTLELGDSALYLCASSLGSGVVDTEAFFGQGTRLTVV.

This chain uses TRBV25-1 with TRBJ2-1; TRBD1 matches 9 bases. Germline CDR1 reads MGHDK; CDR2 reads SYGVNS. This CDR3 has 17 residues. V lost 5 bases to trimming and J lost 6 bases; unmatched junction nucleotides: 14. The CDR3 is CASSPPLGTGRANEQFF. The CDR3 DNA reads TGTGCCAGCAGTCCCCCCCTTGGGACAGGGAGAGCCAATGAGCAGTTCTTC.

This clonotype was counted between two and nine times. The CDR3 region has the DNA TGTGCCAGCAGCGAGCAGCTAGAAGATACGCAGTATTTT. Residues: CASSEQLEDTQYF. The V and J genes are TRBV6-1 and TRBJ2-3, with D unclear. V was clipped by 6 bases and J by 5 bases, with 12 bases between them. Germline assignment: CDR1 MNHNS and CDR2 SASEGT. This CDR3 region has 13 residues.

With regard to this clonotype: This CDR3 fails to terminate in the conserved phenylalanine or tryptophan, so it likely reflects a read error. The chain joins TRBV6-2 or TRBV6-3 to TRBJ2-2, with D maybe TRBD1 (5 bases). The CDR3 is 15 residues long. Germline V gene data show CDR1 as MNHEY and CDR2 as SVGEGT. V dropped 6 bases and J dropped 1 base, with 12 bases sitting between them. The CDR3 DNA sequence: TGTGCCAGCAGCCACTCGACAGTGAACACCGGGGAGCTGTTTTTA. Its protein product is CASSHSTVNTGELFL.

This clonotype was counted a few times. The V gene is TRBV7-2, the J gene TRBJ2-3; TRBD2 might be the D (6 bases). Between the trimmed V and J ends, which lost 5 bases and 2 bases, there was a span of 14 bases. Germline CDR1 and CDR2: SGHTA and FQGNSA. The length of the CDR3 is 15 residues. In nucleotides, the CDR3 is TGTGCCAGCAGCCTCCCCGCGGGGATCACAGATACGCAGTATTTT. Translating gives CASSLPAGITDTQYF.

This clonotype was found a few times. The CDR3 is CASSQDLENTEAFF. Here the CDR3 DNA reads TGCGCCAGCAGCCAAGATTTAGAGAACACTGAAGCTTTCTTT. The V and J genes are TRBV4-1 and TRBJ1-1; D call uncertain. Germline CDR1 MGHRA, CDR2 YSYEKL. V was pared by 0 bases and J by 1 base, with 6 bases between. The CDR3 sequence is 14 residues long.

This clonotype has a count of ten or more. CDR3 sequence reads: CASSTGTRSWYTQYF. The CDR3 bases are TGTGCCAGCAGCACCGGGACTCGGTCGTGGTACACGCAGTATTTT. The genes are TRBV7-8 and TRBJ2-3, with a weak D call TRBD2 (6 bases). The V and J ends lost 5 bases and 9 bases respectively, with 21 bases between them. The CDR3 has 15 residues. CDR1 and CDR2 from the germline V gene are SGHVS and FQNEAQ.

J is TRBJ2-1 and V is TRBV19; TRBD1 matches at 8 bases. Germline trimming cut 5 bases from V and 5 bases from J; bases unmatched to any gene: 8. There are 15 residues in the CDR3. CDR1 and CDR2 (germline): LNHDA, SQIVND (reference sequence). The CDR3, as DNA: TGTGCCAGTAGTGCCAGACAGGGGAAAAACAATGAGCAGTTCTTC. Translated, it gives CASSARQGKNNEQFF. The variable domain in full, completed from reference TRBV19 and TRBJ2-1, reads DGGITQSPKYLFRKEGQNVTLSCEQNLNHDAMYWYRQDPGQGLRLIYYSQIVNDFQKGDIAEGYSVSREKKESFPLTVTSAQKNPTAFYLCASSARQGKNNEQFFGPGTRLTVL.

In this sample, this clonotype turned up a few times. The V and J genes are TRBV4-1 and TRBJ2-1; TRBD1 matches at 10 bases. The V gene end was trimmed by 5 bases and the J gene end by 7 bases; junction bases not matched to a gene: 11. Germline CDR1 and CDR2: MGHRA and YSYEKL. The CDR3 has 16 residues. The CDR3 coding sequence is TGCGCCAGCAGCTCTGCCGGGACAGGGGCGGAGAATGAGCAGTTCTTC. Protein sequence: CASSSAGTGAENEQFF.

In its sample, this clonotype was seen a few times. This rearrangement joins TRBV6-2 or TRBV6-3 to TRBJ2-6; TRBD1 or TRBD2 may be the D gene (6 bases each). The CDR3 has 18 amino acids. V shed 7 bases and J shed 2 bases, with 21 bases lying between them. In germline, CDR1 is MNHEY, CDR2 SVGEGT. Here the CDR3 reads CASTHLYGGHTGANVLTF. The CDR3 DNA sequence: TGTGCCAGCACCCATTTATATGGGGGGCATACTGGGGCCAACGTCCTGACTTTC.

This chain connects TRBV9 to TRBJ2-7, with 10 nucleotides matching TRBD1. CDR1 and CDR2 from the germline V gene are SGDLS and YYNGEE. The CDR3 is 15 amino acids. V shed 3 bases and J 3 bases; nucleotides not matched to a gene: 6. The CDR3: CASSEGQGVFYEQYF. DNA for the CDR3: TGTGCCAGCAGCGAAGGACAGGGGGTTTTCTACGAGCAGTACTTC.

The chain employs TRBV11-2 and TRBJ2-7; 9 bases agree with TRBD1. The CDR3 is 15 residues long. Germline V CDR1 and CDR2: SGHAT, FQNNGV. The V segment lost 5 bases and the J segment 3 bases; nucleotides outside the gene matches: 8. The CDR3 is CASSTGQGKFYEQYF. The CDR3 bases are TGTGCCAGCAGCACGGGACAGGGAAAGTTCTACGAGCAGTACTTC.

The chain couples TRBV7-2 to TRBJ1-4; D remains ambiguous. Germline CDR1 is SGHTA and CDR2 is FQGNSA. The CDR3 consists of 14 residues. The germline V and J ends were trimmed by 3 bases and 3 bases, with 8 bases remaining between them. CDR3 sequence: CASSLGEANEKLFF. The DNA for the CDR3 is TGTGCCAGCAGCTTGGGAGAAGCTAATGAAAAACTGTTTTTT.